These 27 T cell receptor beta chains share one sample of origin, sequenced in a study of Tregs in tolerant kidney transplant recipients. The data were produced by immunoSEQ multiplex PCR, yet TCRdb's version contains in-frame clones alone and is incomplete. The table includes 35,000 to 55,000 clones, roughly nine tenths detected once. Sequencing was carried out using Tregs from blood. All receptors derive from a human donor in good health.

The chain combines TRBV18 with TRBJ2-1; 7 bases agree with TRBD2. This CDR3 is 15 amino acids long. The germline CDR1 and CDR2 sequences are KGHSH and LQKENI. With V trimmed by 3 bases and J by 4 bases, 6 bases remained unmatched. CDR3 residues: CASSPRRGTYNEQFF. As DNA, the CDR3 is TGTGCCAGCTCACCCCGGCGGGGGACTTACAATGAGCAGTTCTTC.

This chain connects TRBV7-2 to TRBJ2-3; 13 nucleotides agree with TRBD2. V shed 5 bases and J 4 bases; nucleotides not matched to a gene: 6. CDR3 length equals 16 residues. Germline assignment: CDR1 SGHTA and CDR2 FQGNSA. This CDR3 reads CASSPGLAGASDTQYF. The CDR3 DNA follows: TGTGCCAGCAGCCCTGGACTAGCGGGAGCATCAGATACGCAGTATTTT.

The chain carries TRBV6-1 and TRBJ2-7; D ambiguous. Trimming left V 8 bases short and J 0 bases short, with 17 bases between. This CDR3 region has 15 residues. From germline, CDR1 is MNHNS and CDR2 SASEGT. The CDR3: CASHYRRIDSYEQYF. CDR3 coding DNA: TGTGCCAGCCATTACCGAAGGATTGACTCCTACGAGCAGTACTTC.

The chain recombines TRBV19 with TRBJ1-4, with D uncertain. The V gene's germline CDR1 is LNHDA and CDR2 SQIVND (reference sequence). The CDR3 runs 14 residues. V was trimmed by 5 bases and J by 7 bases, leaving 14 bases between them. The CDR3 loop is CASSLRVTGEKLFF. Here the CDR3 DNA reads TGTGCCAGTAGTTTACGGGTGACGGGTGAAAAACTGTTTTTT.

This chain links TRBV5-1 with TRBJ1-1, with a possible D match to TRBD1 (6 bases). The V end lost 0 bases, the J end lost 4 bases, and 16 bases lay between the germline ends. The CDR3 sequence is 16 residues long. Germline lookup yields CDR1 SGHRS and CDR2 YFSETQ. The CDR3 spells CASSLATGFGVTEAFF. In DNA, the CDR3 is TGCGCCAGCAGCTTGGCTACAGGGTTCGGAGTCACTGAAGCTTTCTTT.

V and J are TRBV5-6 and TRBJ1-2; no firm D call. CDR3 length equals 15 residues. V was pared by 3 bases and J by 2 bases, with 14 bases between. Germline-derived CDR1 and CDR2 are SGHDT and YYEEEE. The CDR3 here is CASSYLGIPNYGYTF. The CDR3 bases are TGTGCCAGCAGCTACTTAGGCATCCCAAACTATGGCTACACCTTC.

This CDR3 reads CASSLRDTYQPQHF. The DNA of the CDR3 is TGTGCCAGCAGCCTCCGGGACACCTATCAGCCCCAGCATTTT. The rearrangement links TRBV5-6 to TRBJ1-5; D perhaps matches TRBD1 (6 bases). Trimming took off 4 bases at V and 5 bases at J, with 13 bases between the two ends. CDR1 and CDR2 from the germline V gene are SGHDT and YYEEEE. This CDR3 has 14 residues. Filled out from reference TRBV5-6 and TRBJ1-5, the complete variable domain reads DAGVTQSPTHLIKTRGQQVTLRCSPKSGHDTVSWYQQALGQGPQFIFQYYEEEERQRGNFPDRFSGHQFPNYSSELNVNALLLGDSALYLCASSLRDTYQPQHFGDGTRLSIL.

This clone was seen only once. This sequence joins TRBV20-1 and TRBJ2-3; the D is unclear. The V end was cut by 5 bases, the J end by 4 bases, with 7 bases between. This CDR3 is built from 11 residues. Germline V gene lookup returns CDR1 DFQATT and CDR2 SNEGSKA (reference sequence). The CDR3 is CSAVNPDTQYF. In DNA, the CDR3 is TGCAGTGCTGTGAACCCAGATACGCAGTATTTT.

The V and J genes are TRBV28 and TRBJ1-6; tentative D call: TRBD1 (5 bases). V lost 4 bases and J 5 bases, leaving 12 bases between the germline ends. The CDR3 has 15 residues. Germline CDR1 and CDR2: MDHEN and SYDVKM. CDR3 bases: TGTGCCAGCAGTTCTTATTGGGGGGATAATTCACCCCTCCACTTT. Protein: CASSSYWGDNSPLHF.

The V call is TRBV20-1, the J call TRBJ2-1, with a possible D match to TRBD2 (6 bases). Per germline, CDR1 DFQATT and CDR2 SNEGSKA (reference sequence). The V end lost 7 bases, the J end lost 7 bases, and 11 bases lay between the germline ends. This CDR3 is 11 amino acids long. The CDR3: CSEAGSNEQFF. CDR3 in DNA: TGCAGTGAAGCGGGTTCTAATGAGCAGTTCTTC.

This clone came up once. CDR3 sequence reads: CASRHLSGSPYNEQFF. CDR3 coding DNA: TGTGCCAGCAGGCATCTAAGCGGTAGCCCCTACAATGAGCAGTTCTTC. The chain recombines TRBV27 with TRBJ2-1, with D possibly being TRBD2 (5 bases). The CDR3 is made up of 16 amino acids. Germline CDR1 reads MNHEY; CDR2 reads SMNVEV (reference sequence). Trimming left V 6 bases short and J 2 bases short, with 17 bases between.

The J gene is TRBJ1-4, the V gene TRBV27; D may be TRBD1 (5 bases). Germline V gene data show CDR1 as MNHEY and CDR2 as SMNVEV (reference sequence). CDR3 length: 14 amino acids. V lost 3 bases to trimming and J lost 8 bases, with 13 bases between them. CDR3: CASSFGGGREKLFF. CDR3 coding DNA: TGTGCCAGCAGTTTTGGCGGGGGGAGGGAAAAACTGTTTTTT.

The chain has TRBV29-1 and TRBJ2-1; D gene ambiguous. Germline V CDR1 and CDR2: SQVTM, ANQGSEA. The CDR3 is 12 amino acids. Trimming pared 4 bases from V and 0 bases from J, leaving 4 bases between. As DNA, the CDR3 is TGCAGCGTTGCCCGCTCCTACAATGAGCAGTTCTTC. This encodes CSVARSYNEQFF.

V usage is TRBV9 and J usage is TRBJ2-7; D perhaps matches TRBD2 (7 bases). The CDR3 extends over 17 amino acids. Germline V gene data show CDR1 as SGDLS and CDR2 as YYNGEE. Trimming took 0 bases from V and 4 from J, leaving 20 bases between them. The CDR3 sequence: CASSVGVRGPQGYEQYF. The CDR3 nucleotides read TGTGCCAGCAGCGTAGGGGTGCGGGGGCCCCAAGGGTACGAGCAGTACTTC.

This chain connects TRBV5-6 to TRBJ2-7, with 10 bases matching TRBD2. The V gene end was trimmed by 4 bases and the J gene end by 0 bases; junction bases not matched to a gene: 4. Germline CDR1 and CDR2: SGHDT and YYEEEE. The CDR3 is 15 amino acids. For the CDR3, the DNA is TGTGCCAGCAGCCACACTAGCGGGATCTCCTACGAGCAGTACTTC. Its protein product is CASSHTSGISYEQYF.

V usage is TRBV2 and J usage is TRBJ1-2; D possibly corresponds to TRBD1 (5 bases). V gave up 3 bases and J gave up 5 bases, with 7 bases separating them. The CDR3 is made up of 12 amino acids. Germline assignment: CDR1 SNHLY and CDR2 FYNNEI. The chain's CDR3 is CASSDQGYGYTF. Here the CDR3 DNA reads TGTGCCAGCAGTGATCAGGGTTATGGCTACACCTTC.

CDR3 in DNA: TGTGCCTGGGCGGGAGGCGCCCGGTACCCCCAGCATTTT. It specifies CAWAGGARYPQHF. The genes are TRBV30 and TRBJ1-5; D gene unclear. The CDR3 extends over 13 amino acids. CDR1 and CDR2 from the germline V gene are GTSNPN and SVGIG (reference sequence). The germline V and J ends were trimmed by 5 bases and 10 bases, with 18 bases remaining between them.

CDR3 residues: CASRPTGGGDTQYF. DNA of the CDR3: TGTGCCAGCAGACCGACAGGGGGTGGAGATACGCAGTATTTT. V usage is TRBV2 and J usage is TRBJ2-3; 9 nucleotides align to TRBD1. V dropped 6 bases and J dropped 5; count of bases not matched to a gene: 6. Germline lookup yields CDR1 SNHLY and CDR2 FYNNEI. The CDR3 totals 14 residues.

The sample holds one count of this clone. The chain couples TRBV18 to TRBJ2-5, with D hard to call. This CDR3 spans 15 amino acids. Between the trimmed V and J ends, which lost 1 base and 0 bases, there was a span of 9 bases. CDR1 and CDR2 from the germline V gene are KGHSH and LQKENI. The CDR3 protein is CASSPLSDNQETQYF. CDR3 in DNA: TGTGCCAGCTCACCACTCTCAGACAACCAAGAGACCCAGTACTTC.

The chain uses TRBV5-1 and TRBJ2-7; D gene unclear. Germline V CDR1 and CDR2: SGHRS, YFSETQ. V lost 0 bases and J 6 bases, leaving 13 bases between the germline ends. The CDR3 runs 14 residues. The CDR3, as DNA: TGCGCCAGCAGCTTGGCCCGTGTGGTGGGCGAGCAGTACTTC. Translating it yields CASSLARVVGEQYF.

The chain employs TRBV13 and TRBJ1-2; possibly TRBD1 for D (5 bases). This CDR3 comprises 14 residues. Germline V gives CDR1 PRHDT, CDR2 FYEKMQ (reference sequence). V gave up 7 bases and J gave up 4 bases, with 16 bases separating them. The CDR3 bases are TGTGCCAGCACCCGGGGGAGGACGGTCTATGGCTACACCTTC. It encodes CASTRGRTVYGYTF.

The J gene is TRBJ1-6, the V gene TRBV4-1; D may be TRBD1 (5 bases). The CDR3 spans 16 residues. The germline V gene has CDR1 MGHRA and CDR2 YSYEKL. Trimming left V 0 bases short and J 8 bases short, with 14 bases between. CDR3 amino acids: CASSQERPRDYSPLHF. The CDR3 coding sequence is TGCGCCAGCAGCCAAGAAAGGCCCAGGGATTATTCACCCCTCCACTTT.

V is TRBV6-1 and J is TRBJ1-6; D unresolved. The V end was cut by 11 bases, the J end by 6 bases, with 8 bases between. Germline values: CDR1 MNHNS, CDR2 SASEGT. The CDR3 spans 11 residues. The chain's CDR3 is CAEGPNSPLHF. CDR3 DNA sequence: TGTGCCGAGGGTCCTAATTCACCCCTCCACTTT.

V gene TRBV2 combines with J gene TRBJ2-2; D remains unclear. CDR1 and CDR2 from the germline V gene are SNHLY and FYNNEI. The CDR3 has 13 residues. With 7 bases removed from V and 2 bases from J, the gap between germline ends came to 8 bases. CDR3 nucleotides: TGTGCCAGCAATAAACTAAACACCGGGGAGCTGTTTTTT. It yields the protein CASNKLNTGELFF.

V and J are TRBV19 and TRBJ1-2; D not certain. Trimming took off 3 bases at V and 7 bases at J, with 12 bases between the two ends. The CDR3 extends over 13 amino acids. Looked up from germline, CDR1 is LNHDA and CDR2 is SQIVND (reference sequence). In nucleotides, the CDR3 is TGTGCCAGTAGTATCGCCGGCATGGGTGGCTACACCTTC. It yields the protein CASSIAGMGGYTF.

The chain has TRBV11-1 and TRBJ1-1, with TRBD1 identical over 8 bases. The CDR3 has 14 amino acids. Trimming at V came to 5 bases and at J to 6 bases, leaving 8 bases not matched to a gene. Germline CDR1 SGHAT, CDR2 FQDESV (reference sequence). CDR3 DNA sequence: TGTGCCAGCAGCCACAGGGGGAAGTCCGCTGAAGCTTTCTTT. This translates into CASSHRGKSAEAFF.

In the case of this clone: Different DNA sequences within this sample yield the same CDR3. J is TRBJ1-2 and V is TRBV19; D unresolved. Trimming stripped 5 bases from V and 5 bases from J, with 9 bases between. The CDR3 totals 12 residues. The germline V gene encodes CDR1 LNHDA and CDR2 SQIVND (reference sequence). CDR3 nucleotide sequence: TGTGCCAGTAGTCCTCGAGATTATGGCTACACCTTC. This gives the protein CASSPRDYGYTF.